This T cell receptor (beta chain) comes out of a study of shared clonotypes between healthy human individuals. The study, taken as a whole, reports: Against clonotypes common to all four donors, non-shared ones had lower generation probabilities.

Trimming cost V 6 bases and J 0 bases; bases outside gene matches: 21. CDR3 length: 21 amino acids. In germline, CDR1 is SNHLY, CDR2 FYNNEI. Here immunoSEQ multiplex PCR was the method, and the copy in TCRdb shows in-frame clones only, minus some. The sample includes approximately 1,000,000 clones, roughly 74% of them seen just once. Regarding this clone: As yet, its antigen is unknown.

This clonotype was obtained from a man between 18 and 29 years old in good health. Some clones in this sample may be carry-over from other donors' samples. The V call is TRBV2, the J call TRBJ2-1; TRBD1 matches at 9 bases. The sample taken for sequencing was memory CD4+ T cells from PBMCs. Subset in this sample: CD45RA-negative fraction. The CDR3 DNA sequence: TGTGCCAGCAGAGCACCGAAGAAATTAGGTGGGACAGGGAGCTCCTACAATGAGCAGTTCTTC. Residues: CASRAPKKLGGTGSSYNEQFF.